This entry concerns a single T cell receptor (beta chain). No antigen is known for it. No much larger clonotype is one base removed from it; base qualities were not supplied. The cohort consisted of some 730 healthy bone marrow donors. At the time of sampling, all cohort members were nominally healthy, though unrecorded immune exposures were likely present. The donor was CMV seropositive and belonged to the group of over 250 seropositive cohort members. A peripheral blood sample was provided by each donor, and peripheral blood mononuclear cells were used for TCR beta sequencing. Genomic DNA was extracted from the blood cell samples with the Qiagen DNeasy Blood Extraction Kit. This sample is drawn from a study of cytomegalovirus exposure and HLA in healthy donors (dated by TCRdb to about 2017). As for the study more broadly: An earlier analysis of approximately 600 of the donors reported approximately 290 Gb of sequence data and around 120 million unique TCR beta sequences from about 200 million T cells. Approximately 310 gigabases of sequencing data and approximately 80 million unique TCR sequences were included in an early release covering several hundred HLA-typed donors. Of the roughly 400 genotyped donors, around 81% fell in the genetic ancestry cluster associated with self-reported Caucasian donors. The study aimed to test whether cataloging public T cell receptors could reveal signatures of past pathogen exposure. Using immunosequencing, the study profiled T cell repertoires from fewer than 700 subjects and related those repertoires to cytomegalovirus serostatus. Besides the first cohort of around 670 subjects, a separate validation cohort made up of 120 different subjects was used. To predict cytomegalovirus infection status, the study combined high-throughput TCR immunosequencing, statistical association of individual TCRs with disease status, and machine learning. A later analysis re-examined previously published TCR beta repertoires from 610 or so donors and added high-resolution HLA genotyping to investigate patterns of TCR occurrence. Rather than drawing on any new phenotypic data, the later analysis identified candidate immune exposures from TCR beta sequences and the way those sequences occurred across donors. An earlier analysis of about 600 of the donors used high-throughput TCR beta sequencing to judge whether each TCR beta V gene segment behaved as functional or pseudogenic. Alongside the repertoire data, information on donor age, sex, ethnicity and CMV serostatus was compiled. A later genetic analysis used genome-wide SNP genotypes for about 65% of the 666 donors, treating that subset as a discovery cohort. Every discovery cohort repertoire had been produced on one sequencing platform. HLA typing covered class I and class II loci at four-digit resolution. Typing coverage varied by locus: roughly 620-640 donors for A, B, C, DRB1 and DQB1; under 550 for DQA1; more than 600 for DPA1; 400 to 480 for DPB1. Several DR-DQ haplotypes were treated as single units for association and clustering because of strong linkage in the cohort. Among over 350 genotyped donors of the cohort, an average of around 240,000 unique TCR beta nucleotide sequences were sequenced per donor, 15% to 20% of them non-productive.

Results and caveats for the whole study, not just this receptor: In a later analysis, several top co-occurrence clusters were reported to appear linked to parvovirus B19, influenza, CMV and Epstein-Barr virus. An association between a missense DCLRE1C variant and V-gene and J-gene trimming of TCR beta chains was found in a later genetic analysis and replicated in an independent cohort. A later analysis associated approximately 17,000 TCR beta sequences with specific HLA alleles at a false discovery rate of 0.05. It was suggested by the authors that the approach could potentially be generalized to other disease states and immunological phenotypes. Immune exposure information for the cohort was limited to CMV serostatus. A later analysis found that most CMV-associated TCR beta chains appeared HLA-restricted, with HLA associations seemingly driven largely by CMV exposure. A total of 150 or so TCR beta chains were listed by the study as associated with cytomegalovirus. Broadly in line with IMGT annotations, most TCR beta V segments showed up in productive rearrangements about 87% or about 30% of the time in an earlier analysis of approximately 600 of the donors. According to a later analysis, TCR association rates differed among HLA loci, with DRB1 alleles showing the most associated TCRs and HLA-C alleles showing the fewest. Strong co-occurrence of HLA alleles, especially DR and DQ, made assigning TCR associations to individual alleles difficult. Compared with the 666-donor mean, donors in an Asian-associated ancestry cluster had fewer N-insertions in productive TCRs, according to a later genetic analysis. Because the 87-base-pair reads could not distinguish some IMGT-functional V segments, including TRBV6-2 and TRBV6-3, those segments were excluded. A few of the identified cytomegalovirus-associated TCR beta chains were confirmed in vitro to be specific for cytomegalovirus antigens. The classifier was reported to diagnose cytomegalovirus status with high specificity and sensitivity in both the original cohort and the validation cohort. The sequencing pipeline was judged likely to have produced a cluster of highly shared sequence variants as a technical artifact. Roughly uniform sequencing depth across donors was assumed in presence/absence analyses, although this assumption may not hold. Most TCR sequences were observed very rarely across donors, whereas some public TCRs were present in many individuals. A further reported finding was that TCR beta sequences accurately predicted the HLA-A and HLA-B alleles for most subjects in the first cohort. Correlated functional status among segregating V segments might be attributable to linkage disequilibrium, but an unknown experimental factor could not be ruled out. HLA typing was unavailable for some donors at each locus, so association tests used only the typed subset. In a later analysis, HLA-associated TCR beta chains were found to be more clonally expanded and to have lower generation probabilities than equally common non-associated chains. The cohort was sequenced for TCR beta chains only, and without alpha or paired-chain data the features that could be detected were limited. Fewer than 20 rarely observed V segments, including chromosome 9 orphons, were excluded from the earlier analysis of several hundred of the donors because counts were too low.

Library generation was performed with the immunoSEQ multiplex PCR assay. A mixture of 60 forward primers for TCR Vbeta segments and 13 reverse primers for TCR Jbeta segments was used in the multiplex PCR. A multiplex PCR assay on genomic DNA amplified the CDR3 region of rearranged TCR beta genes. On the Illumina HiSeq System, the amplified TCR beta libraries were sequenced as 87-base-pair reads. As for the authors' bioinformatics: In a later analysis, some 80 million unique TCR beta chains were counted across the roughly 700 repertoires, and about 10 million of these chains were shared by at least two donors. A nearest-neighbor algorithm error-corrected the raw reads and collapsed the reads into unique sequences, merging closely related sequences to remove PCR and sequencing errors. V, D and J gene segments were assigned by aligning CDR3 sequences to IMGT reference sequences. For a sequence to be retained, a match of at least six nucleotides was required to both a V gene segment and a J gene segment. Rearrangements were called productive when the CDR3 lacked stop codons and stayed in frame with V and J; all others were non-productive. CDR3 was defined according to IMGT convention as the region running from the second conserved V-encoded cysteine to the conserved J-encoded phenylalanine. The earlier analysis of some 600 of the donors excluded sequences that lacked an unambiguous match to a single V gene segment. An earlier analysis of a few hundred of the donors classified V segments as functional when productive rearrangements were above 56.7% and as segregating when the standard deviation between donors was above 5%. A statistical classification framework was developed to diagnose cytomegalovirus status using the catalog of TCR beta chain sequences. V and J gene assignment, in a later analysis, came from comparing TCR nucleotide sequences with IMGT/GENE-DB human TR gene sequences. In a later analysis, CDR3 sequences and most-parsimonious VDJ recombination scenarios were assigned using the TCRdist pipeline. A later analysis defined each TCR beta chain by its CDR3 amino acid sequence plus V-gene family, and excluded reads lacking a unique V-gene family. In a later analysis, around 650 highly shared, low-generation-probability nucleotide sequences were removed to address suspected cross-contamination and a sequencing artifact. In a later analysis, a clonal expansion index for each public chain was calculated from normalized within-repertoire ranks of inferred template counts. In a later analysis, generation probabilities were computed with a VDJ recombination model fitted to out-of-frame rearrangements, and the resulting probabilities were checked against IGoR. In a later analysis, hypergeometric tests were used to score TCR-TCR, TCR-HLA and TCR-CMV co-occurrence, with a repertoire-size bias correction applied to TCR pairs. In a later analysis, false discovery rates were estimated by permuting HLA or CMV assignments 20 times. A later analysis grouped co-occurring TCRs with DBSCAN, adding TCRdist sequence similarity when clustering within HLA-allele-positive subsets. For co-occurrence clustering, repertoires with fewer than 30,000 or more than 120,000 public chains were excluded, along with five repertoires with anomalous nucleotide sharing. The table comes from immuneACCESS by way of TCRdb, which keeps in-frame sequences with V and J called. Part of the clones is missing from these tables; in studies checked, under half for an unresolved V gene and the rest for unknown reasons. V and J calls and clone size are as listed in that table; D and trimming were resolved from the DNA. The sample table shows 160,000 or so clones, and around four fifths are seen once. The ten largest clones capture about 9.1% of the sample.

Counted from cysteine to phenylalanine, this CDR3 has 15 amino acids. CDR3 DNA is the only sequence kept; it has 45 bases, read in frame from the first base. CDR1 MNHEY and CDR2 SMNVEV are derived from the germline V gene (reference sequence). Trimmed from V: 2 bases; trimmed from J: 6 bases; junction bases lacking a gene match: 4. The specimen was PBMCs. The origin of this receptor is a man younger than 35 in good health and CMV-seropositive. This sequence uses TRBV27 and TRBJ1-5, and 10 junction bases match TRBD1. Here is the DNA: TGTGCCAGCAGTTTAGGGACAGGGGTCGGTCAGCCCCAGCATTTT. Its translation reads: CASSLGTGVGQPQHF.